The 25 T cell receptor beta chains reported below all come from one sample, sequenced in a study of blood T cell repertoires in COVID-19. Sequenced by immunoSEQ multiplex PCR; TCRdb stores in-frame clones only, minus some. The sample includes fewer than 20,000 clones, more than 75% of them seen just once. Sequences were obtained from peripheral blood. The origin of the receptors is a human donor with active COVID-19. The donor label of this sample is uncertain.

This sequence joins TRBV27 and TRBJ1-3, with D unclear. CDR3 length: 13 amino acids. Germline loops: CDR1 MNHEY, CDR2 SMNVEV (reference sequence). The V and J ends lost 3 bases and 8 bases respectively, with 11 bases between them. The CDR3 spells CASSFHAGHTIYF. In nucleotides, the CDR3 is TGTGCCAGCAGTTTCCACGCGGGCCACACCATATATTTT.

V gene TRBV27 combines with J gene TRBJ1-6; the D gene is possibly TRBD1 (6 bases). This CDR3 is built from 18 residues. CDR1 is MNHEY and CDR2 is SMNVEV in the germline V gene (reference sequence). The V end was cut by 6 bases, the J end by 6 bases, with 24 bases between. CDR3 DNA: TGTGCCAGCAGCACAAACATTGCAGGGGTTCGCGGTAATTCACCCCTCCACTTT. It translates to CASSTNIAGVRGNSPLHF.

This chain connects TRBV14 to TRBJ2-5; D possibly corresponds to TRBD1 (5 bases). The CDR3 is 15 amino acids. V was shortened by 0 bases and J by 4 bases, with 12 bases between the two germline ends. Germline V gene data show CDR1 as SGHDN and CDR2 as FVKESK. The CDR3 DNA follows: TGTGCCAGCAGCCAAGATAGGGGTAGTGGAGAGACCCAGTACTTC. Amino acid sequence: CASSQDRGSGETQYF. Using reference TRBV14 and TRBJ2-5 for the parts outside the CDR3, the full variable domain is EAGVTQFPSHSVIEKGQTVTLRCDPISGHDNLYWYRRVMGKEIKFLLHFVKESKQDESGMPNNRFLAERTGGTYSTLKVQPAELEDSGVYFCASSQDRGSGETQYFGPGTRLLVL.

V and J are TRBV28 and TRBJ1-1; the D is unclear. V was pared by 5 bases and J by 8 bases, with 18 bases between. Germline loops: CDR1 MDHEN, CDR2 SYDVKM. The CDR3 loop spans 14 amino acids. CDR3 DNA sequence: TGTGCCAGCAGTCACCGCGGCATGATGGTCGAAGCTTTCTTT. This gives the protein CASSHRGMMVEAFF.

This clone was counted a single time. J is TRBJ2-1 and V is TRBV7-3; tentative D call: TRBD2 (6 bases). In germline, CDR1 is SGHTA, CDR2 FQGTGA. The CDR3 is 14 residues long. Between the trimmed V and J ends, which lost 1 base and 8 bases, there was a span of 12 bases. The CDR3 region is CASSLSPGSYEQFF. The CDR3 bases are TGTGCCAGCAGCTTAAGTCCCGGGAGCTATGAGCAGTTCTTC.

The chain uses TRBV6-1 and TRBJ2-1; 8 positions agree with TRBD1. Germline V gene sequence: CDR1 MNHNS, CDR2 SASEGT. This CDR3 has 15 amino acids. V was clipped by 3 bases and J by 2 bases; unmatched bases: 3. The CDR3 DNA is TGTGCCAGCAGTGAGGAACAGGGGGCCTACAATGAGCAGTTCTTC. Translation: CASSEEQGAYNEQFF.

The chain uses TRBV29-1 and TRBJ1-1, with D unresolved. The germline V gene has CDR1 SQVTM and CDR2 ANQGSEA. The CDR3 has 13 residues. Trimming pared 1 base from V and 4 bases from J, leaving 10 bases between. In DNA form, the CDR3 reads TGCAGCGTTGAAGGCGGGAGTGGCACTGAAGCTTTCTTT. Protein product: CSVEGGSGTEAFF.

Only one count was recorded for this clone. The V gene is TRBV11-2, the J gene TRBJ2-7, with 10 nucleotides matching TRBD2. J was trimmed by 0 bases and V by 5 bases; bases with no gene match: 1. CDR3 length: 14 amino acids. Germline V gene lookup returns CDR1 SGHAT and CDR2 FQNNGV. The DNA of the CDR3 is TGTGCCAGCAGCGGACTAGCGGACTCCTACGAGCAGTACTTC. This encodes CASSGLADSYEQYF.

V is TRBV2 and J is TRBJ2-7; TRBD1 matches at 7 bases. V lost 4 bases and J lost 3; bases outside the gene matches: 0. The germline V gene has CDR1 SNHLY and CDR2 FYNNEI. The CDR3 loop spans 12 amino acids. CDR3 coding DNA: TGTGCCAGCAGTGGGGACAGCTACGAGCAGTACTTC. As protein: CASSGDSYEQYF.

This sequence joins TRBV5-1 and TRBJ2-2; 10 positions match TRBD1. There are 16 residues in the CDR3. V trimming: 5 bases; J trimming: 3 bases; junction bases outside the gene matches: 7. CDR1 and CDR2 from the germline V gene are SGHRS and YFSETQ. CDR3 sequence reads: CASSPAGTGDTGELFF. The CDR3, as DNA: TGCGCCAGCAGTCCGGCCGGGACAGGGGACACCGGGGAGCTGTTTTTT.

The rearrangement links TRBV9 to TRBJ2-3; 7 bases agree with TRBD2. Germline CDR1 SGDLS, CDR2 YYNGEE. Trimming took 3 bases from V and 1 from J; bases not matched to a gene: 5. The CDR3 covers 15 residues. Written as DNA, the CDR3 is TGTGCCAGCAGCGCGAGCGGGGCAGGCACAGATACGCAGTATTTT. Translating gives CASSASGAGTDTQYF.

The chain is built from TRBV19 and TRBJ2-1; maybe TRBD2 (11 bases). The CDR3 runs to 22 residues. Trimming removed 7 bases at V and 2 bases at J, with 36 bases between. Germline values: CDR1 LNHDA, CDR2 SQIVND (reference sequence). CDR3 DNA: TGTGCCAGTATAGGGGACAGGGGTCGAACACGGACTAGCGGGCGCCCCTACAATGAGCAGTTCTTC. Its translation: CASIGDRGRTRTSGRPYNEQFF.

CDR3 bases: TGTGCCAGCAGCTTAGCAACGGGGACTAGCGGGAGATCCTACGAGCAGTACTTC. This gives the protein CASSLATGTSGRSYEQYF. The chain links TRBV7-8 to TRBJ2-7; 14 bases are a match to TRBD2. Germline V gene lookup returns CDR1 SGHVS and CDR2 FQNEAQ. V shed 0 bases, J shed 1 base, and the junction held 5 bases outside the gene matches. This CDR3 is 18 amino acids long.

The chain carries TRBV3-1 (or the pseudogene TRBV3-2) and TRBJ2-5, with a weak D call TRBD2 (5 bases). CDR1 and CDR2 from the germline V gene are LGHDT and YNNKEL (reference sequence). V shed 0 bases and J shed 1 base, with 9 bases lying between them. The CDR3 runs 15 residues. CDR3 nucleotides: TGTGCCAGCAGCCAAGACTCGGGGTTCCAAGAGACCCAGTACTTC. This codes for CASSQDSGFQETQYF.

This clone was found a few times. The chain uses TRBV4-1 and TRBJ2-2, with 7 bases identical to TRBD2. With V trimmed by 4 bases and J by 6 bases, 8 bases remained unmatched. The germline gives CDR1 MGHRA, CDR2 YSYEKL. The CDR3 is 15 amino acids. CDR3 residues: CASSPPGRAAGELFF. Written as DNA, the CDR3 is TGCGCCAGCAGCCCCCCAGGGAGGGCGGCCGGGGAGCTGTTTTTT.

The genes are TRBV4-1 and TRBJ1-2; 7 positions match TRBD1. CDR1 MGHRA and CDR2 YSYEKL come from the germline V gene. V lost 1 base and J lost 5; bases outside the gene matches: 7. The CDR3 covers 15 residues. CDR3 nucleotides: TGCGCCAGCAGCCAAGGAAGTGACAGGGTATATGGCTACACCTTC. It encodes CASSQGSDRVYGYTF.

The V gene is TRBV10-3, the J gene TRBJ1-6; 11 nucleotides match TRBD1. Germline CDR1 reads ENHRY; CDR2 reads SYGVKD. V was pared by 8 bases and J by 7 bases, with 7 bases of the junction left unmatched. CDR3 length equals 15 residues. In DNA form, the CDR3 reads TGTGCCATCGGGACAGGGGGGAATGAGAATTCACCCCTCCACTTT. Its translation is CAIGTGGNENSPLHF.

The rearrangement uses TRBV4-1 and TRBJ2-1, with TRBD1 matching over 9 bases. The CDR3 loop spans 14 amino acids. The germline gives CDR1 MGHRA, CDR2 YSYEKL. V dropped 2 bases and J dropped 10; count of bases not matched to a gene: 6. As DNA, the CDR3 is TGCGCCAGCAGCCAACCGGGACAGGGACGAGAGCAGTTCTTC. Its translation: CASSQPGQGREQFF.

The V call is TRBV5-6, the J call TRBJ2-7, with TRBD2 matching 9 bases. Germline V lookup: CDR1 SGHDT, CDR2 YYEEEE. The ends lost 6 bases at V and 1 base at J; junction bases unmatched: 8. The CDR3 has 15 residues. The CDR3 region has the DNA TGTGCCAGCACCGAAGCGGGGGGCTATTCCTACGAGCAGTACTTC. It specifies CASTEAGGYSYEQYF.

The CDR3 loop is CASSSTGTHNEQFF. Here the CDR3 DNA reads TGTGCCAGCAGTTCGACAGGGACCCACAATGAGCAGTTCTTC. This chain connects TRBV28 to TRBJ2-1, with 7 bases matching TRBD1. Looked up from germline, CDR1 is MDHEN and CDR2 is SYDVKM. J lost 5 bases, V lost 4 bases, and 5 bases had no gene match. CDR3 length: 14 amino acids.

This clone was picked up a small number of times. The V call is TRBV4-2, the J call TRBJ1-1; no clear D gene. The CDR3 loop spans 13 amino acids. The germline V gene has CDR1 LGHNA and CDR2 YNFKEQ. With 4 bases removed from V and 1 base from J, the gap between germline ends came to 7 bases. CDR3 in amino acids: CASSPPRNTEAFF. The CDR3 DNA is TGTGCCAGCAGCCCCCCTCGGAACACTGAAGCTTTCTTT.

Here the CDR3 reads CASSQGAGPQYF. The CDR3 nucleotides are TGTGCCAGCTCCCAAGGGGCGGGGCCCCAGTATTTT. J is TRBJ2-3 and V is TRBV4-2, with D tentatively TRBD2 (6 bases). CDR3 length equals 12 residues. Trimming left V 8 bases short and J 12 bases short, with 18 bases between. CDR1 is LGHNA, CDR2 YNFKEQ, per germline.

The chain joins TRBV15 to TRBJ1-1, with D maybe TRBD1 (5 bases). Germline V gives CDR1 LNHNV, CDR2 YYDKDF (reference sequence). V lost 9 bases to trimming and J lost 1 base, with 15 bases between them. The CDR3 has 14 amino acids. The CDR3 spells CATRQGYGNTEAFF. In DNA form, the CDR3 reads TGTGCCACTCGTCAGGGTTATGGGAACACTGAAGCTTTCTTT.

The chain couples TRBV6-4 to TRBJ2-3; D possibly corresponds to TRBD2 (6 bases). Between the trimmed V and J ends, which lost 6 bases and 2 bases, there was a span of 12 bases. This CDR3 has 14 amino acids. Germline V gives CDR1 MRHNA, CDR2 SNTAGT. The CDR3 spells CASSKAGYTDTQYF. In DNA, the CDR3 is TGTGCCAGCAGCAAAGCGGGCTACACAGATACGCAGTATTTT.

In its sample, this clone was seen once. This chain links TRBV18 with TRBJ2-7; D might be TRBD1 (5 bases). This CDR3 has 15 residues. Germline V gene lookup returns CDR1 KGHSH and CDR2 LQKENI. Trimming took 2 bases from V and 2 from J, leaving 13 bases between them. CDR3 amino acids: CASSPYKGSAYEQYF. CDR3 in DNA: TGTGCCAGCTCACCATACAAGGGGTCGGCCTACGAGCAGTACTTC.